These T cell receptor beta chains were read from a single sample in a study of cytomegalovirus exposure and HLA in healthy donors. Assay: immunoSEQ multiplex PCR; the TCRdb copy retains only in-frame clones and omits some. The sample carries some 150,000 clones, 81% recorded once. Input material: PBMCs. The receptors originated from a woman aged 50 to 60 in good health and CMV-seronegative. CDR3s include the opening cysteine and the closing phenylalanine or tryptophan. Fields, in order: clone size, D gene, V gene, J gene, CDR3 length, CDR3 protein, CDR3 DNA. The D gene is left open where the match is weak. Clone size appears in some rows only: once, few, many, or a class for an expanded clone.

clone_size: NA
d_call: NA
v_call: TRBV9
j_call: TRBJ2-2
cdr3_length: 15
cdr3_aa: CASSGGSSNTGELFF
cdr3_nt: TGTGCCAGCAGCGGCGGATCCTCGAACACCGGGGAGCTGTTTTTT

clone_size: NA
d_call: TRBD1
v_call: TRBV2
j_call: TRBJ2-1
cdr3_length: 15
cdr3_aa: CASSYSGDRGIPRVF
cdr3_nt: TGTGCCAGCAGTTATTCCGGCGACAGGGGGATCCCGCGTGTCTTC

clone_size: once
d_call: NA
v_call: TRBV4-3
j_call: TRBJ1-6
cdr3_length: 13
cdr3_aa: CASSQDPGSPLHF
cdr3_nt: TGCGCCAGCAGCCAAGATCCGGGTTCACCCCTCCACTTT

clone_size: NA
d_call: NA
v_call: TRBV29-1
j_call: TRBJ1-1
cdr3_length: 13
cdr3_aa: CSASSAGDTEAFF
cdr3_nt: TGCAGCGCCTCGTCCGCAGGGGACACTGAAGCTTTCTTT

clone_size: NA
d_call: TRBD1
v_call: TRBV5-6
j_call: TRBJ1-5
cdr3_length: 16
cdr3_aa: CASSLRRGQGNQPQHF
cdr3_nt: TGTGCCAGCAGCTTGAGGAGGGGACAGGGCAATCAGCCCCAGCATTTT

clone_size: NA
d_call: NA
v_call: TRBV12-2
j_call: TRBJ1-6
cdr3_length: 19
cdr3_aa: CASRLQYGDYRGLVSPLHF
cdr3_nt: TGTGCAAGTCGCTTACAATATGGGGACTACAGGGGGCTGGTTTCACCCCTCCACTTT

clone_size: NA
d_call: TRBD1
v_call: TRBV28
j_call: TRBJ1-4
cdr3_length: 17
cdr3_aa: CASRATGGRQLDEKLFF
cdr3_nt: TGTGCCAGCAGGGCGACAGGGGGCCGACAGCTAGACGAAAAACTGTTTTTT

clone_size: NA
d_call: TRBD1
v_call: TRBV6-5
j_call: TRBJ2-3
cdr3_length: 15
cdr3_aa: CASNQDRGSTDTQYF
cdr3_nt: TGTGCCAGCAACCAGGACAGGGGGAGCACAGATACGCAGTATTTT

clone_size: few
d_call: TRBD2
v_call: TRBV29-1
j_call: TRBJ2-7
cdr3_length: 15
cdr3_aa: CSVGEAGGLGYEQYF
cdr3_nt: TGCAGCGTGGGTGAAGCGGGAGGGCTCGGTTACGAGCAGTACTTC

clone_size: NA
d_call: TRBD2
v_call: TRBV11-3
j_call: TRBJ2-2
cdr3_length: 13
cdr3_aa: CASSFGGTGELFF
cdr3_nt: TGTGCCAGCAGCTTCGGGGGGACCGGGGAGCTGTTTTTT

clone_size: NA
d_call: NA
v_call: TRBV6-5
j_call: TRBJ1-2
cdr3_length: 14
cdr3_aa: CASTLRGTSGGYTF
cdr3_nt: TGTGCCAGCACCTTAAGGGGGACCTCGGGTGGCTACACCTTC

clone_size: few
d_call: TRBD2
v_call: TRBV30
j_call: TRBJ2-7
cdr3_length: 18
cdr3_aa: CAWSPGLAGGIGIYEQYF
cdr3_nt: TGTGCCTGGAGTCCGGGACTAGCGGGAGGGATAGGAATTTACGAGCAGTACTTC

clone_size: few
d_call: NA
v_call: TRBV2
j_call: TRBJ2-5
cdr3_length: 11
cdr3_aa: CASSGEGTQYF
cdr3_nt: TGTGCCAGCAGTGGTGAGGGGACCCAGTACTTC

clone_size: NA
d_call: NA
v_call: TRBV9
j_call: TRBJ1-2
cdr3_length: 13
cdr3_aa: CASSADSLYGYTF
cdr3_nt: TGTGCCAGCAGTGCAGACAGCCTGTATGGCTACACCTTC

clone_size: NA
d_call: TRBD1
v_call: TRBV6-6
j_call: TRBJ2-1
cdr3_length: 13
cdr3_aa: CASMGQGNNEQFF
cdr3_nt: TGTGCCAGCATGGGACAGGGAAACAATGAGCAGTTCTTC

clone_size: NA
d_call: NA
v_call: TRBV7-9
j_call: TRBJ2-2
cdr3_length: 12
cdr3_aa: CASSPSSGELFF
cdr3_nt: TGTGCCAGCAGCCCGTCCTCCGGGGAGCTGTTTTTT

clone_size: NA
d_call: TRBD1
v_call: TRBV18
j_call: TRBJ2-7
cdr3_length: 17
cdr3_aa: CASSQHRPGQGAHEQYF
cdr3_nt: TGTGCCAGCTCACAGCACCGACCGGGACAGGGGGCCCACGAGCAGTACTTC

clone_size: once
d_call: NA
v_call: TRBV19
j_call: TRBJ2-1
cdr3_length: 15
cdr3_aa: CASSKYRDAPNEQFF
cdr3_nt: TGTGCCAGTAGTAAATACAGGGATGCCCCCAATGAGCAGTTCTTC

clone_size: NA
d_call: NA
v_call: TRBV28
j_call: TRBJ1-5
cdr3_length: 12
cdr3_aa: CASSLAHQPQHF
cdr3_nt: TGTGCCAGCAGCCTCGCGCATCAGCCCCAGCATTTT

clone_size: once
d_call: TRBD2
v_call: TRBV4-2
j_call: TRBJ2-2
cdr3_length: 17
cdr3_aa: CASSQGVAGVATGELFF
cdr3_nt: TGTGCCAGCAGCCAAGGGGTAGCGGGGGTGGCCACCGGGGAGCTGTTTTTT

clone_size: NA
d_call: TRBD1
v_call: TRBV9
j_call: TRBJ2-6
cdr3_length: 16
cdr3_aa: CASSATGGSGANVLTF
cdr3_nt: TGTGCCAGCAGCGCGACAGGGGGCTCTGGGGCCAACGTCCTGACTTTC

clone_size: NA
d_call: NA
v_call: TRBV19
j_call: TRBJ2-1
cdr3_length: 15
cdr3_aa: CASSIAGSSYNEQFF
cdr3_nt: TGTGCCAGTAGTATTGCGGGGAGCTCCTACAATGAGCAGTTCTTC

clone_size: NA
d_call: NA
v_call: TRBV10-1
j_call: TRBJ2-2
cdr3_length: 14
cdr3_aa: CASSDGSHPGELFF
cdr3_nt: TGCGCCAGCAGTGACGGGTCCCACCCCGGGGAGCTGTTTTTT

clone_size: NA
d_call: TRBD2
v_call: TRBV4-2
j_call: TRBJ2-7
cdr3_length: 16
cdr3_aa: CASSRSGSGRAGEQYF
cdr3_nt: TGTGCCAGCAGCCGATCGGGTAGCGGGAGGGCGGGAGAGCAGTACTTC

clone_size: NA
d_call: NA
v_call: TRBV2
j_call: TRBJ2-1
cdr3_length: 12
cdr3_aa: CASSVLREEQFF
cdr3_nt: TGTGCCAGCAGTGTTCTTCGGGAGGAGCAGTTCTTC

clone_size: NA
d_call: NA
v_call: TRBV7-2
j_call: TRBJ1-2
cdr3_length: 13
cdr3_aa: CASSPDTNYGYTF
cdr3_nt: TGTGCCAGCAGCCCGGACACTAACTATGGCTACACCTTC

clone_size: NA
d_call: NA
v_call: TRBV5-1
j_call: TRBJ2-7
cdr3_length: 14
cdr3_aa: CASSLHASSYEQYF
cdr3_nt: TGCGCCAGCAGCTTGCATGCTAGTTCCTACGAGCAGTACTTC

clone_size: NA
d_call: NA
v_call: TRBV28
j_call: TRBJ1-6
cdr3_length: 14
cdr3_aa: CASGSPGSNSPLHF
cdr3_nt: TGTGCCAGCGGCTCGCCGGGGTCGAATTCACCCCTCCACTTT

clone_size: NA
d_call: NA
v_call: TRBV30
j_call: TRBJ2-3
cdr3_length: 12
cdr3_aa: CAWRDLADTQYF
cdr3_nt: TGTGCCTGGAGGGACCTAGCGGATACGCAGTATTTT

clone_size: NA
d_call: TRBD2
v_call: TRBV6-1
j_call: TRBJ2-7
cdr3_length: 13
cdr3_aa: CATSGGTSYEQYF
cdr3_nt: TGTGCCACCTCCGGGGGGACCTCCTACGAGCAGTACTTC

clone_size: NA
d_call: TRBD2
v_call: TRBV7-9
j_call: TRBJ2-7
cdr3_length: 17
cdr3_aa: CASSRTSGGYRSYEQYF
cdr3_nt: TGTGCCAGCAGCAGGACTAGCGGGGGCTATCGTTCCTACGAGCAGTACTTC

clone_size: NA
d_call: TRBD1
v_call: TRBV29-1
j_call: TRBJ1-2
cdr3_length: 12
cdr3_aa: CSVRRGFDGYTF
cdr3_nt: TGCAGCGTGCGCAGGGGGTTCGATGGCTACACCTTC

clone_size: few
d_call: TRBD2
v_call: TRBV30
j_call: TRBJ2-7
cdr3_length: 14
cdr3_aa: CAWSKSGGGYEQYF
cdr3_nt: TGTGCCTGGAGTAAAAGCGGGGGGGGCTACGAGCAGTACTTC

clone_size: NA
d_call: NA
v_call: TRBV10-1
j_call: TRBJ2-1
cdr3_length: 12
cdr3_aa: CASGGNDNEQFF
cdr3_nt: TGCGCCAGCGGGGGGAACGACAATGAGCAGTTCTTC

clone_size: NA
d_call: NA
v_call: TRBV4-3
j_call: TRBJ1-3
cdr3_length: 15
cdr3_aa: CASSPTDSSGNTIYF
cdr3_nt: TGCGCCAGCAGCCCCACGGACTCCAGTGGAAACACCATATATTTT

clone_size: NA
d_call: NA
v_call: TRBV29-1
j_call: TRBJ2-7
cdr3_length: 15
cdr3_aa: CSVALDRARYYEQYF
cdr3_nt: TGCAGCGTTGCCCTGGACAGAGCCCGTTACTACGAGCAGTACTTC

clone_size: NA
d_call: NA
v_call: TRBV14
j_call: TRBJ2-2
cdr3_length: 15
cdr3_aa: CASSQIPTGFGELFF
cdr3_nt: TGTGCCAGCAGCCAAATTCCAACAGGGTTCGGGGAGCTGTTTTTT